The rows below give T cell receptor beta chains drawn from one sample of a study of STAT5B mutations in CD4+ large granular lymphocyte leukemia. TCRdb's copy holds only in-frame clones and misses some; the assay was immunoSEQ multiplex PCR. This table has about 30,000 clones, approximately 80% appearing once. Specimen: CD4+ T cells from blood buffy coats. The receptors were sampled from a human donor in good health. Each CDR3 is given with its conserved first and last residue. Fields, in order: J gene, D gene, clone size, V gene, CDR3 protein, CDR3 DNA. A D gene is named only where the DNA matches it firmly. Rows may omit the clone size; those that give it use once, few, many or a size class.

>TRBJ2-2|TRBD1|.|TRBV5-6
CASSSTGGETGELFF
TGTGCCAGCAGCTCAACAGGGGGCGAGACCGGGGAGCTGTTTTTT
>TRBJ1-2|.|few|TRBV5-6
CASSANMGPAANYGYTF
TGTGCCAGCAGCGCCAATATGGGGCCAGCGGCTAACTATGGCTACACCTTC
>TRBJ2-7|TRBD1|.|TRBV10-1
CASRADRASVQYF
TGCGCCAGCAGAGCGGACAGGGCGAGTGTTCAGTACTTC
>TRBJ2-4|TRBD2|.|TRBV5-1
CASSDGLVGTENIQYF
TGCGCCAGCAGCGATGGACTAGTTGGGACGGAAAACATTCAGTACTTC
>TRBJ2-2|.|few|TRBV21-1
CASSPRLESAQPNTGELFF
TGTGCCAGCAGCCCCCGGTTGGAGTCAGCCCAACCGAACACCGGGGAGCTGTTTTTT
>TRBJ2-5|.|.|TRBV11-3
CASSSVVGAGETQYF
TGTGCCAGCAGCTCTGTGGTGGGCGCAGGAGAGACCCAGTACTTC
>TRBJ2-3|TRBD2|.|TRBV14
CASSVGLAGPDTQYF
TGTGCCAGCAGCGTGGGGCTAGCGGGACCAGATACGCAGTATTTT
>TRBJ1-3|.|.|TRBV6-1
CATLVDSGNTIYF
TGTGCCACCTTAGTGGACTCTGGAAACACCATATATTTT
>TRBJ2-2|.|.|TRBV5-4
CASSLESGSFPGELFF
TGTGCCAGCAGCTTGGAGTCGGGATCCTTTCCCGGGGAGCTGTTTTTT
>TRBJ1-1|.|.|TRBV30
CAWSGPNRFSYTEAFF
TGTGCCTGGAGCGGCCCTAACAGGTTCTCCTACACTGAAGCTTTCTTT
>TRBJ2-2|.|few|TRBV5-4
CASSLSLGELFF
TGTGCCAGCAGCTTGAGTCTCGGGGAGCTGTTTTTT
>TRBJ2-5|TRBD2|.|TRBV10-2
CASRGLGVQETQYF
TGCGCCAGCCGCGGACTAGGGGTGCAAGAGACCCAGTACTTC
>TRBJ2-5|.|.|TRBV14
CASSQGQVWETQYF
TGTGCCAGCAGCCAAGGACAGGTCTGGGAGACCCAGTACTTC
>TRBJ2-2|TRBD2|.|TRBV10-1
CASQGRESSTGELFF
TGCGCCTCCCAAGGGCGGGAGTCGAGCACCGGGGAGCTGTTTTTT
>TRBJ1-3|.|.|TRBV5-8
CASSLGQISGNTIYF
TGTGCCAGCAGCTTGGGGCAGATCTCTGGAAACACCATATATTTT
>TRBJ1-6|TRBD1|.|TRBV7-9
CASSSYRGIDSPLHF
TGTGCCAGCAGCTCCTACAGGGGGATCGATTCACCCCTCCACTTT
>TRBJ2-1|.|.|TRBV7-2
CASSLVSGYEQFF
TGTGCCAGCAGCTTAGTTAGCGGTTATGAGCAGTTCTTC
>TRBJ2-7|TRBD1|.|TRBV6-6
CASSYSQGAIYEQYF
TGTGCCAGCAGTTACTCGCAGGGGGCGATCTACGAGCAGTACTTC
>TRBJ2-2|.|.|TRBV6-5
CASERRINTGELFF
TGTGCCAGCGAACGCAGGATCAACACCGGGGAGCTGTTTTTT
>TRBJ2-4|TRBD2|few|TRBV15
CATSRDFTSGRYIQYF
TGTGCCACCAGCAGAGATTTCACTAGCGGTAGATACATTCAGTACTTC
>TRBJ2-1|.|.|TRBV6-4
CASSEWGREQFF
TGTGCCAGCAGTGAATGGGGGCGAGAGCAGTTCTTC
>TRBJ2-2|TRBD1|.|TRBV5-1
CASSRRQGTGSANTGELFF
TGCGCCAGCAGCCGCAGACAAGGGACAGGAAGCGCGAACACCGGGGAGCTGTTTTTT
>TRBJ1-3|.|.|TRBV29-1
CSVNIARGSGNTIYF
TGCAGCGTCAATATCGCTCGCGGATCTGGAAACACCATATATTTT
>TRBJ2-2|.|.|TRBV27
CASSIPGGELFF
TGTGCCAGCAGTATTCCGGGCGGGGAGCTGTTTTTT
>TRBJ1-1|TRBD1|few|TRBV28
CASIEGAMNTEAFF
TGTGCCAGCATCGAGGGGGCCATGAACACTGAAGCTTTCTTT
>TRBJ1-6|.|few|TRBV11-2
CASSLSRGGSPLHF
TGTGCCAGCAGCTTATCAAGGGGGGGGTCACCCCTCCACTTT
>TRBJ2-1|TRBD1|.|TRBV5-8
CASRTGTGFGNEQFF
TGTGCCAGCAGAACCGGGACAGGGTTTGGCAATGAGCAGTTCTTC
>TRBJ1-2|.|.|TRBV6-1
CASSEALGRANYGYTF
TGTGCCAGCAGTGAAGCGCTGGGCAGGGCAAACTATGGCTACACCTTC
>TRBJ1-1|.|.|TRBV7-8
CASSLAGDETEAFF
TGTGCCAGCAGCTTGGCAGGGGATGAGACTGAAGCTTTCTTT
>TRBJ1-5|.|.|TRBV19
CASSGRGRDQPQHF
TGTGCCAGTAGTGGGAGGGGAAGGGATCAGCCCCAGCATTTT
>TRBJ1-1|.|.|TRBV14
CASSQLQGATEAFF
TGTGCCAGCAGCCAACTGCAGGGTGCGACTGAAGCTTTCTTT
>TRBJ1-1|.|.|TRBV6-5
CASRGTEAFF
TGTGCCAGCAGGGGAACTGAAGCTTTCTTT